The next 28 T cell receptor beta chains were all read from a single sample in a study of preoperative IRX-2 immunotherapy in early breast cancer (dated by TCRdb to between 2018 and 2020). The library relied on the immunoSEQ multiplex PCR assay. TCRdb took over this immuneACCESS table, retaining in-frame rearrangements with V and J assigned. Such tables are incomplete; in checked studies, under half of the missing clones stem from an unresolved V gene, and the remainder is unexplained. This sample has approximately 96,000 clones in its table, and 86% of those were observed once. Roughly 2% of the sample goes to the ten largest clones. The treatment or condition label on this specimen signifies: preoperative locoregional IRX-2 cytokine immunotherapy. The specimen was tumor tissue, collected after IRX-2 immunotherapy. The receptors were gathered from a human donor with breast cancer.

The chain couples TRBV7-4 to TRBJ2-1; the match to TRBD1 covers 7 bases. J gave up 5 bases and V 4 bases, and 2 bases lay outside the gene matches. The CDR3 contains 13 residues. Germline CDR1 SGHVT, CDR2 SQSDAQ. CDR3 region: CASSWGQNNEQFF. DNA for the CDR3: TGTGCCAGCAGCTGGGGACAGAACAATGAGCAGTTCTTC.

This clone was observed a few times. This sequence joins TRBV11-3 and TRBJ1-4; the D is unclear. V dropped 5 bases and J dropped 0 bases, with 7 bases sitting between them. Germline CDR1 SGHNT, CDR2 YENEEA. The length of the CDR3 is 14 residues. The CDR3 bases are TGTGCCAGCAGCCCCTTAGCAACTAATGAAAAACTGTTTTTT. This codes for CASSPLATNEKLFF.

The genes are TRBV30 and TRBJ1-2; the D gene is possibly TRBD1 (5 bases). The germline CDR1 and CDR2 sequences are GTSNPN and SVGIG (reference sequence). V was cut by 2 bases and J by 3 bases, with 10 bases left in between. CDR3 size: 13 residues. The CDR3 sequence: CAWSRGTHYGYTF. The CDR3 DNA sequence: TGTGCCTGGAGTCGCGGGACTCACTATGGCTACACCTTC.

This chain uses TRBV15 with TRBJ1-2, with D unclear. The CDR3 spans 14 residues. Looked up from germline, CDR1 is LNHNV and CDR2 is YYDKDF (reference sequence). V was cut by 0 bases and J by 8 bases, with 13 bases left in between. CDR3 loop: CATSRDREVWGYTF. For the CDR3, the DNA is TGTGCCACCAGCAGAGATCGAGAGGTTTGGGGCTACACCTTC.

The genes are TRBV18 and TRBJ2-7, with 10 bases identical to TRBD2. This CDR3 contains 17 residues. Germline CDR1 and CDR2: KGHSH and LQKENI. J gave up 5 bases and V 6 bases, and 16 bases lay outside the gene matches. The chain's CDR3 is CASSQRSRASGSHEQYF. The CDR3 DNA follows: TGTGCCAGCTCCCAACGGTCAAGGGCTAGCGGGAGCCACGAGCAGTACTTC. The whole variable domain, remainder taken from reference TRBV18 and TRBJ2-7, is NAGVMQNPRHLVRRRGQEARLRCSPMKGHSHVYWYRQLPEEGLKFMVYLQKENIIDESGMPKERFSAEFPKEGPSILRIQQVVRGDSAAYFCASSQRSRASGSHEQYFGPGTRLTVT.

The chain joins TRBV19 to TRBJ1-1; possibly TRBD1 for D (6 bases). Germline lookup yields CDR1 LNHDA and CDR2 SQIVND (reference sequence). V gave up 10 bases and J gave up 4 bases, with 13 bases separating them. CDR3 length equals 12 residues. The CDR3 loop reads CATYRESTEAFF. For the CDR3, the DNA is TGTGCCACCTACAGGGAGAGCACTGAAGCTTTCTTT.

This clone was detected only once. The rearrangement uses TRBV1 and TRBJ1-1; the D call of TRBD1 is as the table states it, not checked on the DNA. TRBV1 is an annotated pseudogene. The CDR3 is 15 residues long. This CDR3 reads CASSQSQGRNTEAFF. Here the CDR3 DNA reads TGCGCCAGCAGCCAATCACAGGGGAGGAACACTGAAGCTTTCTTT.

The rearrangement uses TRBV6-8 and TRBJ1-3, with 9 nucleotides matching TRBD1. The CDR3 totals 14 residues. CDR1 is MNHGY and CDR2 is SAAAGT in the germline V gene. V shed 6 bases, J shed 0 bases, and the junction held 0 bases outside the gene matches. The CDR3 loop is CASRQGASGNTIYF. CDR3 bases: TGTGCCAGCAGACAGGGGGCCTCTGGAAACACCATATATTTT.

The V gene is TRBV19, the J gene TRBJ2-1; maybe TRBD2 (5 bases). Germline loops: CDR1 LNHDA, CDR2 SQIVND (reference sequence). V shed 6 bases and J shed 13 bases, with 16 bases lying between them. The CDR3 consists of 12 residues. The CDR3 reads CASSPRAGEQFF. Here the CDR3 DNA reads TGTGCCAGTAGCCCACGCGCGGGCGAACAGTTCTTC.

The chain carries TRBV28 and TRBJ1-2; no clear D gene. The CDR3 is made up of 15 amino acids. Deletions cut 7 bases from V and 3 bases from J, with 18 bases between. Germline V lookup: CDR1 MDHEN, CDR2 SYDVKM. DNA for the CDR3: TGTGCCAGCAACCGATTAAGTACAGCTGACTATGGCTACACCTTC. It specifies CASNRLSTADYGYTF.

V and J are TRBV9 and TRBJ2-3; no clear D. V lost 4 bases to trimming and J lost 2 bases, with 5 bases between them. This CDR3 contains 12 residues. Germline V gene data show CDR1 as SGDLS and CDR2 as YYNGEE. The DNA of the CDR3 is TGTGCCAGCAGCCCAAACACAGATACGCAGTATTTT. It codes for CASSPNTDTQYF.

This clone was recorded only once. The genes are TRBV10-2 and TRBJ2-5, with 7 bases aligning to TRBD1. Unmatched junction bases numbered 4, after V lost 6 bases and J lost 0 bases. Germline CDR1 WSHSY, CDR2 SAAADI. The CDR3 extends over 14 amino acids. The CDR3: CASRDRTNQETQYF. The CDR3 nucleotides read TGCGCCAGCAGGGACAGGACCAACCAAGAGACCCAGTACTTC.

V usage is TRBV28 and J usage is TRBJ1-2; possible D gene TRBD1, 5 bases. Germline values: CDR1 MDHEN, CDR2 SYDVKM. Deletions cut 8 bases from V and 1 base from J, with 17 bases between. This CDR3 has 15 amino acids. For the CDR3, the DNA is TGTGCCAGCTGGGGCTCAGGCCCCCTTAACTATGGCTACACCTTC. Amino acids: CASWGSGPLNYGYTF.

CDR3 coding DNA: TGTGCCAGCAGCCGTCGGACAGGGCGTCCCAGCTATGGCTACACCTTC. Translated: CASSRRTGRPSYGYTF. The V and J genes are TRBV11-3 and TRBJ1-2; 8 bases are shared with TRBD1. V gave up 5 bases and J gave up 4 bases; unmatched junction bases: 12. The CDR3 consists of 16 residues. Germline V lookup: CDR1 SGHNT, CDR2 YENEEA. The variable domain in full, completed from reference TRBV11-3 and TRBJ1-2, reads EAGVVQSPRYKIIEKKQPVAFWCNPISGHNTLYWYLQNLGQGPELLIRYENEEAVDDSQLPKDRFSAERLKGVDSTLKIQPAELGDSAVYLCASSRRTGRPSYGYTFGSGTRLTVV.

V usage is TRBV28 and J usage is TRBJ1-2, with unresolved D. CDR3 length: 12 residues. Per the germline V gene, CDR1 is MDHEN and CDR2 is SYDVKM. Deletions cut 8 bases from V and 4 bases from J, with 11 bases between. The DNA for the CDR3 is TGTGCCAGCGAGACCGACGTCTATGGCTACACCTTC. Translating gives CASETDVYGYTF.

The chain carries TRBV18 and TRBJ2-5; a weak D match, TRBD1 (6 bases). This CDR3 has 14 residues. V shed 3 bases and J shed 1 base, with 9 bases lying between them. Germline V CDR1 and CDR2: KGHSH, LQKENI. CDR3: CASSPVDSQETQYF. CDR3 DNA: TGTGCCAGCTCACCGGTGGACAGCCAAGAGACCCAGTACTTC.

This chain connects TRBV5-1 to TRBJ2-7, with 8 positions matching TRBD1. CDR3 length equals 14 residues. Germline CDR1 is SGHRS and CDR2 is YFSETQ. J gave up 3 bases and V 3 bases, and 5 bases lay outside the gene matches. CDR3 bases: TGCGCCAGCAGCTCACGACAGGGGAGCTACGAGCAGTACTTC. Protein product: CASSSRQGSYEQYF. The full variable domain, completed using reference TRBV5-1 and TRBJ2-7, is KAGVTQTPRYLIKTRGQQVTLSCSPISGHRSVSWYQQTPGQGLQFLFEYFSETQRNKGNFPGRFSGRQFSNSRSEMNVSTLELGDSALYLCASSSRQGSYEQYFGPGTRLTVT.

This clone has only one observation. The V call is TRBV7-4, the J call TRBJ2-3; D gene ambiguous. V dropped 2 bases and J dropped 10 bases, with 16 bases sitting between them. The germline CDR1 and CDR2 sequences are SGHVT and SQSDAQ. The CDR3 has 14 amino acids. CDR3 region: CASSLTALSYPQYF. For the CDR3, the DNA is TGTGCCAGCAGCTTAACGGCGCTATCTTACCCGCAGTATTTT.

The genes are TRBV5-1 and TRBJ2-7; TRBD1 aligns across 9 bases. Germline V lookup: CDR1 SGHRS, CDR2 YFSETQ. Trimming cost V 4 bases and J 4 bases; bases outside gene matches: 9. CDR3 length equals 15 residues. CDR3 in DNA: TGCGCCAGCAGCCGGAATGCACAGGGGGCTTACGAGCAGTACTTC. Its protein product is CASSRNAQGAYEQYF.

With respect to this clone: Other DNA sequences in the same sample also yield this CDR3. The chain has TRBV18 and TRBJ1-4; 11 nucleotides line up with TRBD1. The CDR3 sequence is 16 residues long. The V gene's germline CDR1 is KGHSH and CDR2 LQKENI. J was trimmed by 1 base and V by 6 bases; bases with no gene match: 4. DNA of the CDR3: TGTGCCAGCTCGCCGGGACAGGGGGGAACTAATGAAAAACTGTTTTTT. The encoded protein is CASSPGQGGTNEKLFF.

The chain combines TRBV28 with TRBJ1-5; the match to TRBD1 covers 10 bases. This CDR3 has 15 amino acids. V lost 7 bases to trimming and J lost 6 bases; unmatched junction nucleotides: 9. Per germline, CDR1 MDHEN and CDR2 SYDVKM. The DNA for the CDR3 is TGTGCCAGCATCGGCGGACAGGGGGACGGTCAGCCCCAGCATTTT. Amino acid sequence: CASIGGQGDGQPQHF.

The CDR3 bases are TGTGCCAGTAGTATAGATGACTATCAGCCCCAGCATTTT. Residues: CASSIDDYQPQHF. The genes are TRBV19 and TRBJ1-5; D call uncertain. Germline V CDR1 and CDR2: LNHDA, SQIVND (reference sequence). CDR3 size: 13 residues. Between the trimmed V and J ends, which lost 0 bases and 5 bases, there was a span of 5 bases.

The chain is built from TRBV15 and TRBJ2-5; D uncertain. In germline, CDR1 is LNHNV, CDR2 YYDKDF (reference sequence). The CDR3 sequence is 15 residues long. The V gene lost 2 bases and the J gene lost 4 bases, with 14 bases spanning the gap. The DNA for the CDR3 is TGTGCCACCAGCAGAAAAACCAGGAGTTCAGAGACCCAGTACTTC. This encodes CATSRKTRSSETQYF.

The chain joins TRBV5-1 to TRBJ2-1, with 10 bases matching TRBD2. The CDR3 is made up of 19 amino acids. Germline V gene sequence: CDR1 SGHRS, CDR2 YFSETQ. Trimming took 5 bases from V and 3 from J; bases not matched to a gene: 17. As DNA, the CDR3 is TGCGCCAGCAGTTATCTAGCGGGGGCCCAAAACCCCCGCTACAATGAGCAGTTCTTC. Amino acids: CASSYLAGAQNPRYNEQFF.

V and J are TRBV6-8 and TRBJ2-7; 10 bases fit TRBD1. CDR3 length: 17 residues. V lost 2 bases, J lost 2 bases, and 9 bases stayed unmatched. CDR1 is MNHGY and CDR2 is SAAAGT in the germline V gene. CDR3 region: CASSYRGTGADTYEQYF. As DNA, the CDR3 is TGTGCCAGCAGTTACCGTGGGACAGGGGCCGATACCTACGAGCAGTACTTC.

The chain joins TRBV5-1 to TRBJ2-7; 8 bases agree with TRBD2. Losses at the gene ends were 7 bases for V and 5 bases for J; bases not matched to a gene: 11. This CDR3 is 14 amino acids long. Germline V CDR1 and CDR2: SGHRS, YFSETQ. The CDR3, as DNA: TGCGCCAGCCAGCTCACAGCGGGAGCGGACGAGCAGTACTTC. Translating gives CASQLTAGADEQYF.

V gene TRBV30 combines with J gene TRBJ1-1, with 9 bases aligning to TRBD1. Germline V gives CDR1 GTSNPN, CDR2 SVGIG (reference sequence). This CDR3 spans 12 amino acids. V shed 7 bases and J 3 bases; nucleotides not matched to a gene: 3. Here the CDR3 DNA reads TGTGCCTTCGGACAGGGGTACACTGAAGCTTTCTTT. Translating it yields CAFGQGYTEAFF. The variable domain in full, with the rest retrieved from reference TRBV30 and TRBJ1-1, is SQTIHQWPATLVQPVGSPLSLECTVEGTSNPNLYWYRQAAGRGLQLLFYSVGIGQISSEVPQNLSASRPQDRQFILSSKKLLLSDSGFYLCAFGQGYTEAFFGQGTRLTVV.

The V call is TRBV28, the J call TRBJ1-2, with D possibly TRBD1 on 5 matching bases. There are 13 residues in the CDR3. V lost 9 bases to trimming and J lost 2 bases, with 13 bases between them. Germline-derived CDR1 and CDR2 are MDHEN and SYDVKM. The CDR3 here is CASRNPGNYGYTF. For the CDR3, the DNA is TGTGCCAGTCGGAACCCAGGGAACTATGGCTACACCTTC.